The 28 T cell receptor beta chains below come from one sample, sequenced in a study of response to subunit inactivated influenza vaccine. TCRdb re-derived calls from the RT-PCR reads in MiXCR, one entry per CDR3 protein. The data hold roughly 550,000 distinct CDR3 sequences, with 20% to 25% observed a single time. These data were also filed under a second study, of T cells expressing NK-cell markers. That work adds: TCR beta libraries carry UMIs added by 5'RACE template switching.

The sequences come from CD4+ T cells sorted from PBMCs, collected roughly 12 days after vaccination. The receptors originated from a man between 45 and 60 years old who received an inactivated influenza vaccine.

This clonotype was counted between two and nine times. The chain employs TRBV12-3 or TRBV12-4 and TRBJ2-7, with 7 bases matching TRBD2. The trim removed 7 bases at V and 2 bases at J, leaving 8 bases unmatched. CDR3 length equals 14 residues. The CDR3 reads CASITGLPPYEQYF. The CDR3 DNA is TGTGCCAGCATTACGGGACTACCCCCCTACGAGCAGTACTTC.

This clonotype appeared a few times. This chain connects TRBV5-1 to TRBJ2-3, with 14 nucleotides matching TRBD2. Germline CDR1 SGHRS, CDR2 YFSETQ. V lost 5 bases, J lost 3 bases, and 5 bases stayed unmatched. CDR3 length: 16 residues. CDR3 sequence: CASSYGTSGSTDTQYF. CDR3 DNA: TGCGCCAGCAGTTACGGGACTAGCGGGAGTACAGATACGCAGTATTTT.

The genes are TRBV28 and TRBJ1-6; no definite D call. Germline V gives CDR1 MDHEN, CDR2 SYDVKM. The CDR3 covers 12 residues. The germline V and J ends were trimmed by 6 bases and 7 bases, with 7 bases remaining between them. In DNA, the CDR3 is TGTGCCAGCAGGGAGAGCAATTCACCCCTCCACTTT. Encoded protein: CASRESNSPLHF.

The chain links TRBV20-1 to TRBJ2-7; D call uncertain. Between the trimmed V and J ends, which lost 5 bases and 0 bases, there was a span of 11 bases. The germline gives CDR1 DFQATT, CDR2 SNEGSKA (reference sequence). The CDR3 has 13 residues. The CDR3 sequence is CSAFDPSSYEQYF. Written as DNA, the CDR3 is TGCAGTGCTTTTGACCCGAGCTCCTACGAGCAGTACTTC.

The chain has TRBV6-2 or TRBV6-3 and TRBJ2-3, with 9 bases aligning to TRBD2. Germline V gene sequence: CDR1 MNHEY, CDR2 SVGEGT. This CDR3 comprises 17 residues. J lost 0 bases, V lost 2 bases, and 6 bases had no gene match. Written as DNA, the CDR3 is TGTGCCAGCAGTTACGACTTAACTAGCGGGAGCACAGATACGCAGTATTTT. This gives the protein CASSYDLTSGSTDTQYF.

Ten or more counts support this clonotype. The chain recombines TRBV7-2 with TRBJ2-3; D remains unclear. CDR1 and CDR2 from the germline V gene are SGHTA and FQGNSA. Between the trimmed V and J ends, which lost 4 bases and 1 base, there was a span of 3 bases. This CDR3 has 12 residues. The CDR3 nucleotides read TGTGCCAGCAGCTCTGGCACAGATACGCAGTATTTT. Residues: CASSSGTDTQYF.

The rearrangement joins TRBV19 to TRBJ2-6; D ambiguous. V was clipped by 4 bases and J by 0 bases, with 7 bases between them. Per the germline V gene, CDR1 is LNHDA and CDR2 is SQIVND (reference sequence). The CDR3 extends over 15 amino acids. CDR3 region: CASSREYSGANVLTF. The CDR3 DNA reads TGTGCCAGTAGTAGAGAGTACTCTGGGGCCAACGTCCTGACTTTC.

The rearrangement links TRBV5-1 to TRBJ1-1; the match to TRBD1 covers 9 bases. Germline lookup yields CDR1 SGHRS and CDR2 YFSETQ. Unmatched junction bases numbered 6, after V lost 2 bases and J lost 1 base. The CDR3 length is 16 residues. CDR3 in amino acids: CASSFGRTGANTEAFF. DNA of the CDR3: TGCGCCAGCAGCTTTGGGAGGACAGGGGCGAACACTGAAGCTTTCTTT.

The genes are TRBV3-1 and TRBJ1-2; 7 positions agree with TRBD1. J lost 7 bases, V lost 5 bases, and 4 bases had no gene match. The CDR3 is made up of 12 amino acids. Germline V gene lookup returns CDR1 LGHDT and CDR2 YNNKEL (reference sequence). CDR3 sequence reads: CASSYGTVGYTF. Written as DNA, the CDR3 is TGTGCCAGCAGCTACGGGACAGTTGGCTACACCTTC.

To note about this clonotype: A single base separates this from a much larger clone, so it may be a read error. This chain joins TRBV10-3 and TRBJ2-1; D gene uncertain. The CDR3 length is 11 residues. In germline, CDR1 is ENHRY, CDR2 SYGVKD. Trimming left V 3 bases short and J 3 bases short, with 0 bases between. CDR3 in DNA: TGTGCCATCAGTGACTACAATGAGCAGTTCTTC. This sequence encodes CAISDYNEQFF.

The chain is built from TRBV11-3 and TRBJ2-2; TRBD1 matches 8 bases. Germline CDR1 is SGHNT and CDR2 is YENEEA. CDR3 length: 13 amino acids. The ends lost 3 bases at V and 6 bases at J; junction bases unmatched: 0. DNA of the CDR3: TGTGCCAGCAGCTTGGGACAGGCCGGGGAGCTGTTTTTT. Its protein product is CASSLGQAGELFF.

This clonotype was recorded a few times. The chain employs TRBV11-2 and TRBJ2-4, with D hard to call. The V end lost 1 base, the J end lost 3 bases, and 16 bases lay between the germline ends. The CDR3 totals 17 residues. Looked up from germline, CDR1 is SGHAT and CDR2 is FQNNGV. The CDR3 region is CASSLVRQKILKNIQYF. CDR3 coding DNA: TGTGCCAGCAGCTTAGTTCGGCAGAAAATACTCAAAAACATTCAGTACTTC.

V and J are TRBV6-2 or TRBV6-3 and TRBJ2-1, with 10 bases that match TRBD1. The CDR3 covers 15 residues. J was trimmed by 4 bases and V by 6 bases; bases with no gene match: 6. CDR1 and CDR2 (germline): MNHEY, SVGEGT. The CDR3 loop reads CASRTGQGQYNEQFF. In DNA form, the CDR3 reads TGTGCCAGCAGAACGGGACAGGGGCAATACAATGAGCAGTTCTTC.

Only one count was recorded for this clonotype. The rearrangement joins TRBV19 to TRBJ1-5; maybe TRBD1 (5 bases). The V gene lost 1 base and the J gene lost 6 bases, with 13 bases spanning the gap. The CDR3 has 15 residues. Germline assignment: CDR1 LNHDA and CDR2 SQIVND (reference sequence). The CDR3 loop reads CASSIGRGRSQPQHF. Written as DNA, the CDR3 is TGTGCCAGTAGTATAGGAAGGGGCCGGAGTCAGCCCCAGCATTTT.

The V call is TRBV30, the J call TRBJ1-2; D might be TRBD1 (6 bases). There are 13 residues in the CDR3. V dropped 2 bases and J dropped 1 base, with 8 bases sitting between them. Germline CDR1 and CDR2: GTSNPN and SVGIG (reference sequence). The CDR3 spells CAWSTDSNYGYTF. CDR3 coding DNA: TGTGCCTGGAGTACGGACAGTAACTATGGCTACACCTTC.

The J gene is TRBJ2-3, the V gene TRBV28; D perhaps matches TRBD1 (6 bases). Trimming stripped 2 bases from V and 0 bases from J, with 9 bases between. Germline V gene sequence: CDR1 MDHEN, CDR2 SYDVKM. The CDR3 length is 15 residues. This chain's CDR3 is CASSLPGASTDTQYF. The CDR3 region has the DNA TGTGCCAGCAGTTTACCAGGGGCCAGCACAGATACGCAGTATTTT.

This rearrangement joins TRBV12-3 or TRBV12-4 to TRBJ2-7; TRBD1 aligns across 8 bases. V dropped 3 bases and J dropped 6; count of bases not matched to a gene: 10. This CDR3 is built from 15 residues. The CDR3, as DNA: TGTGCCAGCAGTTTGGGCAGGGGGCGCATCAGCGAGCAGTACTTC. Translated, it gives CASSLGRGRISEQYF.

This clonotype has ten or more counts. The rearrangement joins TRBV5-1 to TRBJ2-3; a possible D gene is TRBD1 (6 bases). The CDR3 spans 14 residues. The V end lost 4 bases, the J end lost 2 bases, and 11 bases lay between the germline ends. CDR1 and CDR2 from the germline V gene are SGHRS and YFSETQ. This CDR3 is CASSTGQLTDTQYF. For the CDR3, the DNA is TGCGCCAGCAGCACCGGACAGCTCACAGATACGCAGTATTTT.

This clonotype occurred a few times. The chain couples TRBV6-2 or TRBV6-3 to TRBJ2-6; D is unresolved. V lost 5 bases and J 0 bases, leaving 5 bases between the germline ends. In germline, CDR1 is MNHEY, CDR2 SVGEGT. This CDR3 has 14 residues. CDR3: CASSRASGANVLTF. The CDR3 DNA follows: TGTGCCAGCAGTAGGGCCTCTGGGGCCAACGTCCTGACTTTC.

This clonotype was recorded a few times. The V gene is TRBV4-2, the J gene TRBJ2-7, with D tentatively TRBD2 (5 bases). V lost 1 base and J 0 bases, leaving 10 bases between the germline ends. This CDR3 comprises 15 residues. From germline, CDR1 is LGHNA and CDR2 YNFKEQ. The CDR3 DNA is TGTGCCAGCAGCCAAGCGGGAAGGAGCTCCTACGAGCAGTACTTC. Encoded protein: CASSQAGRSSYEQYF.

This clonotype was observed a handful of times. The CDR3 sequence: CASNGLYNEQFF. The CDR3 nucleotides read TGTGCCAGCAACGGACTTTACAATGAGCAGTTCTTC. The chain has TRBV7-2 and TRBJ2-1; the D gene is possibly TRBD2 (5 bases). The CDR3 runs 12 residues. Germline values: CDR1 SGHTA, CDR2 FQGNSA. V shed 7 bases and J shed 4 bases, with 8 bases lying between them.

The rearrangement links TRBV29-1 to TRBJ1-4; D may be TRBD1 (6 bases). V lost 6 bases to trimming and J lost 8 bases, with 10 bases between them. The CDR3 is 11 amino acids. The germline V gene has CDR1 SQVTM and CDR2 ANQGSEA. CDR3 protein: CSVKQGEKLFF. For the CDR3, the DNA is TGCAGCGTAAAACAGGGCGAAAAACTGTTTTTT.

This chain connects TRBV7-2 to TRBJ2-1; maybe TRBD1 (6 bases). Between the trimmed V and J ends, which lost 5 bases and 1 base, there was a span of 12 bases. Looked up from germline, CDR1 is SGHTA and CDR2 is FQGNSA. The CDR3 extends over 15 amino acids. CDR3: CASSQLTGSYNEQFF. For the CDR3, the DNA is TGTGCCAGCAGCCAGCTAACAGGGTCCTACAATGAGCAGTTCTTC.

This chain joins TRBV20-1 and TRBJ2-2; D uncertain. The CDR3 contains 14 residues. Germline assignment: CDR1 DFQATT and CDR2 SNEGSKA (reference sequence). V lost 3 bases and J 0 bases, leaving 8 bases between the germline ends. The CDR3 DNA reads TGCAGTGCTAGGTACCAGGCGAACACCGGGGAGCTGTTTTTT. Its translation: CSARYQANTGELFF.

This clonotype was picked up a small number of times. V and J are TRBV9 and TRBJ2-2; D remains unclear. The CDR3 extends over 15 amino acids. Per germline, CDR1 SGDLS and CDR2 YYNGEE. V lost 0 bases to trimming and J lost 2 bases, with 8 bases between them. DNA for the CDR3: TGTGCCAGCAGCGTAGAAGGTTTCAACACCGGGGAGCTGTTTTTT. Protein product: CASSVEGFNTGELFF.

This clonotype was found a few times. J is TRBJ2-5 and V is TRBV7-9, with D unclear. The germline V and J ends were trimmed by 4 bases and 9 bases, with 9 bases remaining between them. This CDR3 comprises 11 residues. The V gene's germline CDR1 is SEHNR and CDR2 FQNEAQ (reference sequence). The CDR3 sequence: CASSSRQAQYF. CDR3 in DNA: TGTGCCAGCAGCTCCCGTCAGGCCCAGTACTTC.

Only a few counts were recorded for this clonotype. The chain recombines TRBV11-2 with TRBJ2-1, with 7 bases identical to TRBD2. Trimming cost V 1 base and J 0 bases; bases outside gene matches: 9. The CDR3 contains 18 residues. Per the germline V gene, CDR1 is SGHAT and CDR2 is FQNNGV. CDR3 bases: TGTGCCAGCAGCTTAGGTGGTTCGGGGGGTAGCTCCTACAATGAGCAGTTCTTC. Its protein product is CASSLGGSGGSSYNEQFF.

The V and J genes are TRBV2 and TRBJ1-5, with D possibly TRBD1 on 6 matching bases. This CDR3 region has 15 residues. Germline lookup yields CDR1 SNHLY and CDR2 FYNNEI. The V gene lost 6 bases and the J gene lost 3 bases, with 15 bases spanning the gap. The CDR3 coding sequence is TGTGCCAGCAGGGAACAGGGTACTGCCAATCAGCCCCAGCATTTT. Its translation: CASREQGTANQPQHF.